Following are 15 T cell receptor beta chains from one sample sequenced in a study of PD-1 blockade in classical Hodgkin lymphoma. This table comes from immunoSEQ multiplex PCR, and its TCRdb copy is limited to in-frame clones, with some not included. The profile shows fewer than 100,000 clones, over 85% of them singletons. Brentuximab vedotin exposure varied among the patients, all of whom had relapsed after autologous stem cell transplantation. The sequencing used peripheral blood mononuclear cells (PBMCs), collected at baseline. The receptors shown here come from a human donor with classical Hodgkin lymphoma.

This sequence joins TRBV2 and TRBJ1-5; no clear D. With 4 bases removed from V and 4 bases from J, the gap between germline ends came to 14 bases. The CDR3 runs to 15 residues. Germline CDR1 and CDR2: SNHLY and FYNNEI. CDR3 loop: CASSGAALGNQPQHF. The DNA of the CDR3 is TGTGCCAGCAGTGGGGCTGCATTGGGGAATCAGCCCCAGCATTTT.

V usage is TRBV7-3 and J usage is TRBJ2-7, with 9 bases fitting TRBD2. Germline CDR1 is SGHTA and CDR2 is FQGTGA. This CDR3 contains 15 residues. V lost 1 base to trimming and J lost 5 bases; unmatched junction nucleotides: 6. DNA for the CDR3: TGTGCCAGCAGCTTAAGGGTAGCGGGAGCCCACGAGCAGTACTTC. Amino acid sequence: CASSLRVAGAHEQYF.

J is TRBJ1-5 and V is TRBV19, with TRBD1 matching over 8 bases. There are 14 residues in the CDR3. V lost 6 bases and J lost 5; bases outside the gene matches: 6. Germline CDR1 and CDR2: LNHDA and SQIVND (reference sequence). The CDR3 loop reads CASRKDRGDQPQHF. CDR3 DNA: TGTGCCAGTAGGAAAGACAGGGGTGATCAGCCCCAGCATTTT.

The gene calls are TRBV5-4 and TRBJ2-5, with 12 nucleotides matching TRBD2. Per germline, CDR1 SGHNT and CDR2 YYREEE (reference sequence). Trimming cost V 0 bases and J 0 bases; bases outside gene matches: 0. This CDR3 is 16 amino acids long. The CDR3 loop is CASSLGTSGNQETQYF. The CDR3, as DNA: TGTGCCAGCAGCTTGGGGACTAGCGGGAACCAAGAGACCCAGTACTTC.

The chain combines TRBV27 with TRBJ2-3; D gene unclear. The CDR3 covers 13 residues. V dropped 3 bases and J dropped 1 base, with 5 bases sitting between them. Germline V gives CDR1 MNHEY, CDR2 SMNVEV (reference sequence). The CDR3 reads CASSFGGTDTQYF. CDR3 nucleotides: TGTGCCAGCAGTTTCGGCGGCACAGATACGCAGTATTTT.

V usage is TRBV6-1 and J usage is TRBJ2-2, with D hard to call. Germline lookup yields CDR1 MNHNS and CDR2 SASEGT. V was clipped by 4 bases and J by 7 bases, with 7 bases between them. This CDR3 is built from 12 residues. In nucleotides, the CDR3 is TGTGCCAGCAGTGGGACCAGCGGGGAGCTGTTTTTT. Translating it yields CASSGTSGELFF.

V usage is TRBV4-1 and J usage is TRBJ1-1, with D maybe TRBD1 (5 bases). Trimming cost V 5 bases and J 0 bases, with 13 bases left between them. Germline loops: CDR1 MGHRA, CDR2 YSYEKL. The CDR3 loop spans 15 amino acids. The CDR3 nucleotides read TGCGCCAGCAGCTTCCGCGGGGGGATGAACACTGAAGCTTTCTTT. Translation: CASSFRGGMNTEAFF.

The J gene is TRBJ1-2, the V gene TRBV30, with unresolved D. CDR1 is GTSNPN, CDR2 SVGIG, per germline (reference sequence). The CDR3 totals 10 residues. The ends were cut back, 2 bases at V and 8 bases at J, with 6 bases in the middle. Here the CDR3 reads CAWSPTGYTF. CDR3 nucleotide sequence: TGTGCCTGGAGTCCGACAGGCTACACCTTC.

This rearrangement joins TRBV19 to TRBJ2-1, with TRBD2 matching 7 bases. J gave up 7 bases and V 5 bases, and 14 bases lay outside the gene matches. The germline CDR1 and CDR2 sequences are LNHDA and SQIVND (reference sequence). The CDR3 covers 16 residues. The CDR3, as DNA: TGTGCCAGTAGTCGCGCCGGGCGGGAGTATTGGAATGAGCAGTTCTTC. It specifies CASSRAGREYWNEQFF.

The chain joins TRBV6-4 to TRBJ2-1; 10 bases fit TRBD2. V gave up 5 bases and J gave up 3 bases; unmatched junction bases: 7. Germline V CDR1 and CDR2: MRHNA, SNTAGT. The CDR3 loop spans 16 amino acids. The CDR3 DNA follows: TGTGCCAGCAGTCTAAATGGACTAGCGGACTACAATGAGCAGTTCTTC. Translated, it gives CASSLNGLADYNEQFF.

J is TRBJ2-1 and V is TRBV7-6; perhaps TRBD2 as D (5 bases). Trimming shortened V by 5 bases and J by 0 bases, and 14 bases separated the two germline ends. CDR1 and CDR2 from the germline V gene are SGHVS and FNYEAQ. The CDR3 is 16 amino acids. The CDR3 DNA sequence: TGTGCCAGCAGCCGCCGGGGTGGGGTCTCCTACAATGAGCAGTTCTTC. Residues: CASSRRGGVSYNEQFF.

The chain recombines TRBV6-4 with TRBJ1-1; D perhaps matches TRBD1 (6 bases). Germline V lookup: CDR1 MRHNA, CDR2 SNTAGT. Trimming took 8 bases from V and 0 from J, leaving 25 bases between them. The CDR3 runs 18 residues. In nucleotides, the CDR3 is TGTGCCAGCTCTCGCACTACGGGACATCGGATACTGAACACTGAAGCTTTCTTT. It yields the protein CASSRTTGHRILNTEAFF.

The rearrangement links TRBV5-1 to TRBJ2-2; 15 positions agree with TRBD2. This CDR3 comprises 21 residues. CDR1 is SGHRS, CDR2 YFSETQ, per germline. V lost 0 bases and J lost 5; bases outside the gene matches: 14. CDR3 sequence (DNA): TGCGCCAGCAGCTTGGAACCCCCCGGACTAGCGGGAGGGATGGGGACCGGGGAGCTGTTTTTT. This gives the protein CASSLEPPGLAGGMGTGELFF.

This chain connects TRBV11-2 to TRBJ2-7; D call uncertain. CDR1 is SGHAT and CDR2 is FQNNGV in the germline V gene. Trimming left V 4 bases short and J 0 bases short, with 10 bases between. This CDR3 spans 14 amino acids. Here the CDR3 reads CASSSGLSSYEQYF. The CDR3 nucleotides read TGTGCCAGCAGCTCTGGGCTAAGCTCCTACGAGCAGTACTTC.

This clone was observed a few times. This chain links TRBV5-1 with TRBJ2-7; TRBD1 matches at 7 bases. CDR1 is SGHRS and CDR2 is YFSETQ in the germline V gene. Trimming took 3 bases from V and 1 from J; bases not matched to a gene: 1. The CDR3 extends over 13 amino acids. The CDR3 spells CASSSGQSYEQYF. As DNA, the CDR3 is TGCGCCAGCAGCTCGGGACAGTCCTACGAGCAGTACTTC.